The source of this T cell receptor beta chain is a study of molecular identifiers for immune sequencing clone quantification. The overall study: Four of five RNA aliquots from approximately 20,000 or 98,000 naive CD8 T cells were sequenced.

Sorting captured naive CD8 T cells as CD8+CD4-CCR7+CD45RA+. The V end lost 8 bases, the J end lost 8 bases, and 15 bases lay between the germline ends. This CDR3 is 13 amino acids long. From germline, CDR1 is SNHLY and CDR2 FYNNEI. One entry per CDR3 protein, called by TCRdb with MiXCR from the PCR reads. Of about 63,000 distinct CDR3 sequences in the sample, around 19% were seen once. Sequenced material: naive CD8+ T cells from blood, with Jurkat cell RNA spiked in. Indicated subset: FACS-sorted CD8+CD4-CCR7+CD45RA+ naive T cells. The gene calls are TRBV2 and TRBJ1-4, with a possible D match to TRBD1 (6 bases). The clonotype comes from a human donor in good health. Some libraries in this study had Jurkat cell RNA spiked in. For the CDR3, the DNA is TGTGCCAGCTCGGACGGGGGGCACGAAAAACTGTTTTTT. Residues: CASSDGGHEKLFF. Full variable domain (outside the CDR3, taken from reference TRBV2 and TRBJ1-4): EPEVTQTPSHQVTQMGQEVILRCVPISNHLYFYWYRQILGQKVEFLVSFYNNEISEKSEIFDDQFSVERPDGSNFTLKIRSTKLEDSAMYFCASSDGGHEKLFFGSGTQLSVL.